The entry below gives a single T cell receptor beta chain sequence along with its context. The target antigen is unknown. Primers included in the PCR were 60 Vbeta and 13 Jbeta primers. Libraries were prepared by immunoSEQ multiplex PCR; TCRdb keeps only in-frame clonotypes and omits some of them. The sample yields approximately 110,000 clones, 78% seen once. This specimen comes from a study of cytomegalovirus exposure and HLA in healthy donors. CDR3 length: 17 residues. J lost 8 bases, V lost 3 bases, and 10 bases had no gene match. Germline CDR1 and CDR2: SGDLS and YYNGEE. The study's findings and limits: Only CMV serostatus was available as immune exposure information.

The TCR comes from a man aged 25-40 years in good health and CMV-seronegative. Sequencing used PBMCs. The chain has TRBV9 and TRBJ2-1; 14 positions agree with TRBD2. In nucleotides, the CDR3 is TGTGCCAGCAGCGCGTACGCGACTAGCGGGAGGGCCGATGAGCAGTTCTTC. Translated: CASSAYATSGRADEQFF.